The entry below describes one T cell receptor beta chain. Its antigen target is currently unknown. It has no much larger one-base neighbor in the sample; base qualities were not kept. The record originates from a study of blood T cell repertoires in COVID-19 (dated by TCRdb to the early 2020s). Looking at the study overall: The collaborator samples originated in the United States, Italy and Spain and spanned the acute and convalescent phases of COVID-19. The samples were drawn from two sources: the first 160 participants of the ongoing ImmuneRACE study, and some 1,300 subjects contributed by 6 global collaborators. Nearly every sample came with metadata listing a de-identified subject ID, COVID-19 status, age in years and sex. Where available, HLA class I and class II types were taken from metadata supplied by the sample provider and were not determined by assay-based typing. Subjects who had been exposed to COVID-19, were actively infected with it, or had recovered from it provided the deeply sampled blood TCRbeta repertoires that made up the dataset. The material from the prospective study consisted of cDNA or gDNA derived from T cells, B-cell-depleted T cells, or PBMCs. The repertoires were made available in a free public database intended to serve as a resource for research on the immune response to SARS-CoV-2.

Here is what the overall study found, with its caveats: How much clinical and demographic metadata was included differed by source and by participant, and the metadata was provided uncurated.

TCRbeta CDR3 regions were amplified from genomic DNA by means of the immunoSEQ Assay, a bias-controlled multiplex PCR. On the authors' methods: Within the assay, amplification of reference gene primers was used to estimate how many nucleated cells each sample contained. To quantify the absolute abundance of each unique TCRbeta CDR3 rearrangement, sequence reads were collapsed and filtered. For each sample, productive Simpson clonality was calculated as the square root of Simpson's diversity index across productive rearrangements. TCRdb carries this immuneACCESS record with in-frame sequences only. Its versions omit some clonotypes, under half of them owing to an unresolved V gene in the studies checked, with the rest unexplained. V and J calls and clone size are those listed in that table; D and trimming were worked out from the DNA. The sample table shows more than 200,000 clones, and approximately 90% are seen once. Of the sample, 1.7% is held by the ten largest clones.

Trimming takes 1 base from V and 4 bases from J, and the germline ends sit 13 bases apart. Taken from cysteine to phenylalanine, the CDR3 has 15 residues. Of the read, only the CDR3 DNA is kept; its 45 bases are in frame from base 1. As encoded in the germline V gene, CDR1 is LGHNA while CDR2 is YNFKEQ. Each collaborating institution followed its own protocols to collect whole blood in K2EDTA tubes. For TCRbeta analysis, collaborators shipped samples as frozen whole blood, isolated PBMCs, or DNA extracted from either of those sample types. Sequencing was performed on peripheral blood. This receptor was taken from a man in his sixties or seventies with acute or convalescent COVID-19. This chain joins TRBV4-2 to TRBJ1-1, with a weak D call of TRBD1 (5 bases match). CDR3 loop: CASSQARGLGTEAFF. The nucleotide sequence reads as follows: TGTGCCAGCAGCCAAGCACGGGGGTTGGGCACTGAAGCTTTCTTT.